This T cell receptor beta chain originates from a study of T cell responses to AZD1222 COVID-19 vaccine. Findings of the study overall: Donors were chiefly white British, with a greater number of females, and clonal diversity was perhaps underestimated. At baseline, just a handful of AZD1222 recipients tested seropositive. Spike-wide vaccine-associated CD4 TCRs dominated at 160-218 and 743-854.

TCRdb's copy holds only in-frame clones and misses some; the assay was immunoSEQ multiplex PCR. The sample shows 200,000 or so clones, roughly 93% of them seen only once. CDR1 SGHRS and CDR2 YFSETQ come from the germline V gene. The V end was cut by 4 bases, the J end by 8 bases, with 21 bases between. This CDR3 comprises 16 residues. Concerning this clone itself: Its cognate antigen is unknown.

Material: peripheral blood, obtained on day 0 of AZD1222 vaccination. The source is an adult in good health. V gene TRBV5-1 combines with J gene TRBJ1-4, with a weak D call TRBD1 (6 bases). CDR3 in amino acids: CASSPLGGLEKEKLFF. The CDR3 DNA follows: TGCGCCAGCAGCCCTCTTGGGGGGCTTGAGAAGGAAAAACTGTTTTTT.